One and the same sample provided the 27 T cell receptor beta chains below, sequenced in a study of blood T cell repertoires in COVID-19. Produced via immunoSEQ multiplex PCR; TCRdb's table is partial and in-frame only. The table lists some 42,000 clones, 70% to 90% of them singletons. Sequencing used peripheral blood. The receptor source for this set is a human donor in a cohort sampled during active COVID-19.

The genes are TRBV27 and TRBJ1-1, with 11 bases fitting TRBD1. Looked up from germline, CDR1 is MNHEY and CDR2 is SMNVEV (reference sequence). The CDR3 has 15 residues. V trimming: 2 bases; J trimming: 5 bases; junction bases outside the gene matches: 4. DNA for the CDR3: TGTGCCAGCAGTTTAACCGGGACAGGGGGAACTGAAGCTTTCTTT. Translation gives CASSLTGTGGTEAFF.

The chain employs TRBV6-4 and TRBJ2-3; tentative D call: TRBD2 (5 bases). Germline V gene data show CDR1 as MRHNA and CDR2 as SNTAGT. V was clipped by 1 base and J by 5 bases, with 7 bases between them. The CDR3 totals 13 residues. The CDR3 loop reads CASSDFGVDTQYF. The CDR3 DNA sequence: TGTGCCAGCAGTGACTTCGGGGTAGATACGCAGTATTTT.

This clone was counted a few times. J is TRBJ2-6 and V is TRBV27, with 9 bases matching TRBD1. This CDR3 spans 18 amino acids. CDR1 is MNHEY, CDR2 SMNVEV, per germline (reference sequence). The ends lost 4 bases at V and 1 base at J; junction bases unmatched: 8. This chain's CDR3 is CASSWKGQGLSGANVLTF. In DNA, the CDR3 is TGTGCCAGCAGTTGGAAGGGACAGGGATTATCTGGGGCCAACGTCCTGACTTTC. Combining the CDR3 with reference TRBV27 and TRBJ2-6 gives the whole variable domain EAQVTQNPRYLITVTGKKLTVTCSQNMNHEYMSWYRQDPGLGLRQIYYSMNVEVTDKGDVPEGYKVSRKEKRNFPLILESPSPNQTSLYFCASSWKGQGLSGANVLTFGAGSRLTVL.

The genes are TRBV7-9 and TRBJ2-4; weak D call: TRBD2 (7 bases). V lost 2 bases, J lost 0 bases, and 14 bases lay in between. The CDR3 has 17 residues. CDR1 SEHNR and CDR2 FQNEAQ come from the germline V gene (reference sequence). The CDR3 reads CASSLWGGVLAKNIQYF. CDR3 DNA: TGTGCCAGCAGCTTATGGGGGGGCGTTTTAGCCAAAAACATTCAGTACTTC.

The V gene is TRBV28, the J gene TRBJ1-5; no reliable D call. Germline CDR1 is MDHEN and CDR2 is SYDVKM. The V end lost 10 bases, the J end lost 5 bases, and 15 bases lay between the germline ends. The CDR3 is made up of 13 amino acids. DNA of the CDR3: TGTGCCACACTAGAGAGGGAGCATCAGCCCCAGCATTTT. Its protein is CATLEREHQPQHF.

This chain connects TRBV19 to TRBJ1-1, with TRBD1 as a possible D gene (6 bases). This CDR3 contains 15 residues. Germline V CDR1 and CDR2: LNHDA, SQIVND (reference sequence). V was pared by 6 bases and J by 4 bases, with 18 bases between. This chain's CDR3 is CASRGQLGQGTEAFF. The CDR3 DNA reads as TGTGCCAGTAGAGGACAGCTAGGGCAGGGCACTGAAGCTTTCTTT.

The chain carries TRBV6-2 or TRBV6-3 and TRBJ1-1; D perhaps matches TRBD1 (6 bases). Trimming shortened V by 2 bases and J by 0 bases, and 10 bases separated the two germline ends. In germline, CDR1 is MNHEY, CDR2 SVGEGT. The CDR3 runs 15 residues. CDR3 bases: TGTGCCAGCAGTTACGCGCCAGGGGTGAACACTGAAGCTTTCTTT. Its protein product is CASSYAPGVNTEAFF.

This clone was counted once. J is TRBJ1-4 and V is TRBV28; TRBD1 aligns across 8 bases. The CDR3 is 14 amino acids. CDR1 is MDHEN, CDR2 SYDVKM, per germline. V lost 5 bases and J lost 8; bases outside the gene matches: 7. CDR3 region: CASSQTGAEEKLFF. The DNA of the CDR3 is TGTGCCAGCAGTCAGACAGGGGCGGAAGAAAAACTGTTTTTT.

The rearrangement links TRBV28 to TRBJ2-2, with 9 bases identical to TRBD1. Germline CDR1 is MDHEN and CDR2 is SYDVKM. This CDR3 region has 16 residues. Unmatched junction bases numbered 11, after V lost 6 bases and J lost 6 bases. The DNA of the CDR3 is TGTGCCAGCAGCTCCGCGGGACAGGGAATCTCCGGGGAGCTGTTTTTT. Amino acids: CASSSAGQGISGELFF.

The genes are TRBV2 and TRBJ1-6, with TRBD1 as a possible D gene (6 bases). Germline V lookup: CDR1 SNHLY, CDR2 FYNNEI. Trimming cost V 7 bases and J 10 bases, with 14 bases left between them. The CDR3 extends over 13 amino acids. CDR3 amino acids: CASKGQSISPLHF. Written as DNA, the CDR3 is TGTGCCAGCAAAGGACAGAGTATATCACCCCTCCACTTT.

The rearrangement uses TRBV5-5 and TRBJ1-6, with 9 bases matching TRBD1. The germline V gene encodes CDR1 SGHKS and CDR2 YYEKEE (reference sequence). The CDR3 has 16 amino acids. J lost 13 bases, V lost 0 bases, and 11 bases had no gene match. CDR3 sequence (DNA): TGTGCCAGCAGCTTGGACGTCTCGAGACAGGGGGTCCCCCTCCACTTT. Its translation: CASSLDVSRQGVPLHF. The whole variable domain, filled in from reference TRBV5-5 and TRBJ1-6, reads DAGVTQSPTHLIKTRGQQVTLRCSPISGHKSVSWYQQVLGQGPQFIFQYYEKEERGRGNFPDRFSARQFPNYSSELNVNALLLGDSALYLCASSLDVSRQGVPLHFGNGTRLTVT.

J is TRBJ2-2 and V is TRBV9, with D possibly being TRBD1 (6 bases). Germline CDR1 reads SGDLS; CDR2 reads YYNGEE. V was shortened by 3 bases and J by 4 bases, with 16 bases between the two germline ends. CDR3 length: 16 amino acids. CDR3 amino acids: CASSGPLDSPTGELFF. The CDR3 bases are TGTGCCAGCAGCGGCCCCCTGGACAGCCCCACCGGGGAGCTGTTTTTT. Complete variable domain (other parts from reference TRBV9 and TRBJ2-2): DSGVTQTPKHLITATGQRVTLRCSPRSGDLSVYWYQQSLDQGLQFLIQYYNGEERAKGNILERFSAQQFPDLHSELNLSSLELGDSALYFCASSGPLDSPTGELFFGEGSRLTVL.

The rearrangement uses TRBV27 and TRBJ2-1; 8 bases align to TRBD1. In germline, CDR1 is MNHEY, CDR2 SMNVEV (reference sequence). Unmatched junction bases numbered 14, after V lost 4 bases and J lost 9 bases. The CDR3 totals 16 residues. As DNA, the CDR3 is TGTGCCAGCAGTTCCCTGGACAGGGTGGAATTGGGTGAGCAGTTCTTC. It codes for CASSSLDRVELGEQFF.

The V gene is TRBV11-2, the J gene TRBJ2-7; D is ambiguous. Germline CDR1 is SGHAT and CDR2 is FQNNGV. V lost 0 bases, J lost 9 bases, and 12 bases lay in between. The CDR3 spans 13 residues. CDR3 in DNA: TGTGCCAGCAGCTTAGATCGGCGGTTGTTGCAGTACTTC. Its translation is CASSLDRRLLQYF.

This clone is a singleton in its sample. The V and J genes are TRBV4-2 and TRBJ1-4; D is perhaps TRBD1 (6 bases). Between the trimmed V and J ends, which lost 1 base and 5 bases, there was a span of 8 bases. Germline V lookup: CDR1 LGHNA, CDR2 YNFKEQ. There are 14 residues in the CDR3. The CDR3 loop reads CASSQGTANEKLFF. The CDR3 region has the DNA TGTGCCAGCAGCCAAGGGACAGCGAATGAAAAACTGTTTTTT.

This chain links TRBV10-1 with TRBJ1-5; 9 bases match TRBD1. Per germline, CDR1 WNHNN and CDR2 SYGVQD (reference sequence). The CDR3 totals 14 residues. J gave up 4 bases and V 6 bases, and 4 bases lay outside the gene matches. The CDR3 DNA follows: TGCGCCAGCAGCGACAGGGGGGCAAATCAGCCCCAGCATTTT. It encodes CASSDRGANQPQHF.

J is TRBJ2-4 and V is TRBV2; D ambiguous. Germline loops: CDR1 SNHLY, CDR2 FYNNEI. The length of the CDR3 is 12 residues. The V end was cut by 6 bases, the J end by 0 bases, with 3 bases between. CDR3 in amino acids: CASSRAKNIQYF. In DNA, the CDR3 is TGTGCCAGCAGCCGAGCCAAAAACATTCAGTACTTC.

The chain recombines TRBV30 with TRBJ1-2, with D possibly being TRBD1 (5 bases). The CDR3 loop spans 15 amino acids. CDR1 and CDR2 (germline): GTSNPN, SVGIG (reference sequence). Trimming left V 8 bases short and J 2 bases short, with 21 bases between. Here the CDR3 DNA reads TGTGCCACATCTGAAAAAGCGGGGGGGAACTATGGCTACACCTTC. As protein: CATSEKAGGNYGYTF.

CDR3 bases: TGTGCCAGCAGCCCCACGGCCGGGTCCGGAAACACCATATATTTT. Translated: CASSPTAGSGNTIYF. The chain combines TRBV14 with TRBJ1-3; no reliable D call. Trimming cost V 4 bases and J 4 bases, with 14 bases left between them. Germline V lookup: CDR1 SGHDN, CDR2 FVKESK. CDR3 size: 15 residues. Supplemented by reference TRBV14 and TRBJ1-3, the full variable domain reads EAGVTQFPSHSVIEKGQTVTLRCDPISGHDNLYWYRRVMGKEIKFLLHFVKESKQDESGMPNNRFLAERTGGTYSTLKVQPAELEDSGVYFCASSPTAGSGNTIYFGEGSWLTVV.

The chain links TRBV6-6 to TRBJ1-2, with TRBD1 as a possible D gene (6 bases). V shed 6 bases and J shed 5 bases, with 13 bases lying between them. The CDR3 has 13 residues. The V gene's germline CDR1 is MNHNY and CDR2 SVGAGI (reference sequence). The CDR3 DNA reads as TGTGCCAGCAGAACATCAGGGGAATATGGCTACACCTTC. Translation: CASRTSGEYGYTF.

The chain is built from TRBV7-9 and TRBJ2-5, with TRBD1 matching 7 bases. J lost 4 bases, V lost 4 bases, and 3 bases had no gene match. CDR1 is SEHNR, CDR2 FQNEAQ, per germline (reference sequence). CDR3 size: 13 residues. The DNA for the CDR3 is TGTGCCAGCAGCTACAGGGGACCAGAGACCCAGTACTTC. Its protein product is CASSYRGPETQYF.

The chain links TRBV3-1 (or the pseudogene TRBV3-2) to TRBJ2-5; TRBD2 might be the D (6 bases). Germline V gives CDR1 LGHDT, CDR2 YNNKEL (reference sequence). CDR3 length: 17 residues. V was cut by 0 bases and J by 1 base, with 15 bases left in between. The CDR3 sequence is CASSQDSLGGSQETQYF. The CDR3 DNA is TGTGCCAGCAGCCAAGATTCCCTAGGAGGGTCCCAAGAGACCCAGTACTTC.

The chain is built from TRBV5-1 and TRBJ1-2, with D perhaps TRBD1 (5 bases). Germline loops: CDR1 SGHRS, CDR2 YFSETQ. The V end lost 2 bases, the J end lost 6 bases, and 14 bases lay between the germline ends. The CDR3 loop spans 14 amino acids. The CDR3 nucleotides are TGCGCCAGCAGCTTACCGTATGGGGCAGATGGCTACACCTTC. This gives the protein CASSLPYGADGYTF.

The CDR3 DNA sequence: TGTGCCAGTGGACAGGGGTTGGGTCAGCCCCAGCATTTT. The encoded protein is CASGQGLGQPQHF. The rearrangement joins TRBV2 to TRBJ1-5; 9 bases match TRBD1. Trimming removed 9 bases from V and 6 bases from J; junction bases left unmatched: 6. CDR1 is SNHLY and CDR2 is FYNNEI in the germline V gene. The CDR3 length is 13 residues.

This chain uses TRBV7-9 with TRBJ2-3; perhaps TRBD2 as D (6 bases). Per germline, CDR1 SEHNR and CDR2 FQNEAQ (reference sequence). This CDR3 is built from 15 residues. The V end lost 3 bases, the J end lost 4 bases, and 14 bases lay between the germline ends. CDR3 amino acids: CASSFSRSGADTQYF. The CDR3 DNA follows: TGTGCCAGCAGCTTTTCTCGATCGGGGGCAGATACGCAGTATTTT.

The V call is TRBV2, the J call TRBJ2-3; maybe TRBD2 (6 bases). Trimming left V 10 bases short and J 1 base short, with 12 bases between. The CDR3 is 13 amino acids. Germline-derived CDR1 and CDR2 are SNHLY and FYNNEI. CDR3 bases: TGTGCCACCGGAGGGGTAGGCACAGATACGCAGTATTTT. This translates into CATGGVGTDTQYF.

For the CDR3, the DNA is TGTGCCAGTAGAGGGGGGGACAGGCGGTCGGATGGCTACACCTTC. This gives the protein CASRGGDRRSDGYTF. The chain employs TRBV19 and TRBJ1-2; TRBD1 matches at 8 bases. V trimming: 6 bases; J trimming: 6 bases; junction bases outside the gene matches: 12. Looked up from germline, CDR1 is LNHDA and CDR2 is SQIVND (reference sequence). This CDR3 is 15 amino acids long.